The 17 T cell receptor beta chains in this list originate from one sample, sequenced in a study of blood T cell repertoires in COVID-19. Sequencing was performed with immunoSEQ multiplex PCR; in TCRdb, only in-frame clones are kept and a portion is missing. The table includes more than 55,000 clones, around 77% detected once. The source material was peripheral blood. These receptor sequences come from an elderly man with active or convalescent COVID-19.

The gene calls are TRBV24-1 and TRBJ2-5; no firm D call. CDR3 size: 15 residues. Germline V gene data show CDR1 as KGHDR and CDR2 as SFDVKD. V was trimmed by 3 bases and J by 7 bases, leaving 17 bases between them. CDR3 sequence: CATSDPRKEASTQYF. Written as DNA, the CDR3 is TGTGCCACCAGTGATCCGAGAAAAGAAGCGTCGACCCAGTACTTC.

The chain employs TRBV24-1 and TRBJ2-3; TRBD2 matches 11 bases. There are 21 residues in the CDR3. Germline V gives CDR1 KGHDR, CDR2 SFDVKD. With 4 bases clipped from V and 4 bases from J, the junction kept 21 bases outside the gene matches. CDR3 sequence reads: CATSDPKAGTSGIRGSDTQYF. CDR3 nucleotides: TGTGCCACCAGTGACCCCAAAGCCGGGACTAGCGGAATAAGGGGGTCAGATACGCAGTATTTT.

The rearrangement uses TRBV6-5 and TRBJ1-2; 7 bases align to TRBD1. The length of the CDR3 is 13 residues. Trimming cost V 6 bases and J 3 bases; bases outside gene matches: 4. Germline V lookup: CDR1 MNHEY, CDR2 SVGAGI. DNA for the CDR3: TGTGCCAGCAGAACCGGGACAGACTATGGCTACACCTTC. This gives the protein CASRTGTDYGYTF.

The rearrangement joins TRBV29-1 to TRBJ2-4; 7 bases align to TRBD2. Unmatched junction bases numbered 13, after V lost 4 bases and J lost 7 bases. This CDR3 contains 15 residues. Germline CDR1 SQVTM, CDR2 ANQGSEA. The CDR3 DNA reads as TGCAGCGTTGCGGGCGGGAGATCGGGTATGAACATTCAGTACTTC. Translated: CSVAGGRSGMNIQYF.

The chain has TRBV5-1 and TRBJ2-3; 9 bases agree with TRBD1. Germline V gene sequence: CDR1 SGHRS, CDR2 YFSETQ. Trimming at V came to 7 bases and at J to 6 bases, leaving 9 bases not matched to a gene. The CDR3 length is 14 residues. As DNA, the CDR3 is TGCGCCAGCTCCCCGGGACAGGGAGTGGATACGCAGTATTTT. Its translation: CASSPGQGVDTQYF.

The V gene is TRBV5-5, the J gene TRBJ1-2; D is possibly TRBD1 (6 bases). CDR1 is SGHKS and CDR2 is YYEKEE in the germline V gene (reference sequence). This CDR3 is 14 amino acids long. V was pared by 0 bases and J by 9 bases, with 15 bases between. The CDR3 DNA follows: TGTGCCAGCAGCTTGGAAGGGGGTGGCCACAGCTACACCTTC. It encodes CASSLEGGGHSYTF.

This chain connects TRBV14 to TRBJ1-4; D ambiguous. This CDR3 region has 12 residues. Trimming took 3 bases from V and 14 from J, leaving 13 bases between them. Germline CDR1 SGHDN, CDR2 FVKESK. The CDR3 protein is CASSQPGSGLFF. Here the CDR3 DNA reads TGTGCCAGCAGCCAGCCCGGCTCGGGGCTGTTTTTT.

This rearrangement joins TRBV7-9 to TRBJ1-1; the D is unclear. V was clipped by 5 bases and J by 1 base, with 14 bases between them. Germline CDR1 and CDR2: SEHNR and FQNEAQ (reference sequence). CDR3 size: 15 residues. CDR3 nucleotide sequence: TGTGCCAGCAGCACCCATCCCCGGGGGAACACTGAAGCTTTCTTT. Protein sequence: CASSTHPRGNTEAFF.

The CDR3 region has the DNA TGTGCCAGCAGCCAAGTCCCGGGACTAGCGTCCCCAGATACGCAGTATTTT. Its protein product is CASSQVPGLASPDTQYF. This chain joins TRBV4-2 and TRBJ2-3; 10 positions agree with TRBD2. V lost 1 base and J lost 4; bases outside the gene matches: 8. The CDR3 consists of 17 residues. Per the germline V gene, CDR1 is LGHNA and CDR2 is YNFKEQ.

The chain has TRBV11-2 and TRBJ2-2; D gene ambiguous. The CDR3 extends over 12 amino acids. Germline CDR1 SGHAT, CDR2 FQNNGV. V shed 1 base and J shed 5 bases, with 2 bases lying between them. CDR3 protein: CASSLVTGELFF. In DNA form, the CDR3 reads TGTGCCAGCAGCTTAGTAACCGGGGAGCTGTTTTTT.

For this clone: An end of the junction does not agree with germline; a read error may underlie this. The chain joins TRBV11-2 to TRBJ2-1; tentatively, D is TRBD2 (6 bases). Germline CDR1 is SGHAT and CDR2 is FQNNGV. The CDR3 length is 12 residues. The CDR3 spells CASSPGLVNVLF. In DNA, the CDR3 is TGTGCCAGCAGCCCGGGACTCGTCAATGTTCTCTTC.

This clone has more than one count but fewer than ten. The rearrangement joins TRBV6-6 to TRBJ2-1, with D perhaps matching TRBD2 (6 bases). The CDR3 contains 15 residues. With 7 bases removed from V and 3 bases from J, the gap between germline ends came to 16 bases. Looked up from germline, CDR1 is MNHNY and CDR2 is SVGAGI (reference sequence). The CDR3 region has the DNA TGTGCCAGCAACAAGGGACTGTCCCTCTACAATGAGCAGTTCTTC. Its translation is CASNKGLSLYNEQFF.

The chain joins TRBV3-1 (or the pseudogene TRBV3-2) to TRBJ1-2; no firm D call. The V end was cut by 5 bases, the J end by 5 bases, with 18 bases between. CDR3 length: 15 residues. Germline V gene lookup returns CDR1 LGHDT and CDR2 YNNKEL (reference sequence). CDR3 protein: CASSSGAARRYGYTF. The CDR3 DNA follows: TGTGCCAGCAGCTCCGGTGCGGCACGGAGATATGGCTACACCTTC.

The J gene is TRBJ1-2, the V gene TRBV19; D is undetermined. Trimming left V 3 bases short and J 7 bases short, with 15 bases between. The CDR3 length is 14 residues. The V gene's germline CDR1 is LNHDA and CDR2 SQIVND (reference sequence). The CDR3 DNA reads TGTGCCAGTAGTATCCAGACAACCGAGAGTGGCTACACCTTC. Protein product: CASSIQTTESGYTF.

This sequence joins TRBV2 and TRBJ1-5; 8 bases line up with TRBD1. With V trimmed by 6 bases and J by 6 bases, 7 bases remained unmatched. This CDR3 has 14 amino acids. Germline CDR1 reads SNHLY; CDR2 reads FYNNEI. The CDR3 sequence: CASRGRGPFQPQHF. DNA for the CDR3: TGTGCCAGCAGAGGCAGGGGGCCTTTTCAGCCCCAGCATTTT.

J is TRBJ2-7 and V is TRBV28; D might be TRBD2 (6 bases). Trimming shortened V by 3 bases and J by 2 bases, and 14 bases separated the two germline ends. The CDR3 has 15 residues. CDR1 and CDR2 from the germline V gene are MDHEN and SYDVKM. The CDR3 loop reads CASSLSLGGAYEQYF. The CDR3 DNA follows: TGTGCCAGCAGTTTGAGCCTCGGGGGTGCCTACGAGCAGTACTTC.

The chain has TRBV7-8 and TRBJ2-2; D remains unclear. Trimming left V 1 base short and J 7 bases short, with 7 bases between. This CDR3 region has 13 residues. Germline V gives CDR1 SGHVS, CDR2 FQNEAQ. In DNA form, the CDR3 reads TGTGCCAGCAGCTTAGTATCCTTCGGGGAGCTGTTTTTT. Its translation is CASSLVSFGELFF. Based on the CDR3 plus reference TRBV7-8 and TRBJ2-2, the full variable domain is GAGVSQSPRYKVAKRGQDVALRCDPISGHVSLFWYQQALGQGPEFLTYFQNEAQLDKSGLPSDRFFAERPEGSVSTLKIQRTQQEDSAVYLCASSLVSFGELFFGEGSRLTVL.